These T cell receptor beta chains were read from a single sample in a study of blood T cell repertoires in COVID-19. Method: immunoSEQ multiplex PCR; TCRdb's copy keeps in-frame clones and lacks some. Found here are roughly 520,000 clones, roughly 88% of them singletons; the top ten hold less than 2%. Sequencing was performed on PBMCs or T cells enriched from blood (not recorded which). These receptors originate from a woman aged 40 to 50 who had recovered from COVID-19. The CDR3 runs from the conserved cysteine through the conserved F or W. The order of the fields is V gene, J gene, D gene, clone size, CDR3 DNA, CDR3 protein. The D gene is left open where the match is weak. Expanded clones are given a class, and other clones once, few, many or no size at all.

TRBV7-9,TRBJ1-2,NA,NA,TGTGCCAGCAGCTTAAGGCAGGGGTATGGCTACACCTTC,CASSLRQGYGYTF
TRBV6-5,TRBJ2-1,TRBD2,NA,TGTGCCAGCAGTTACGGGAGGGTCGGGTTTAATGAGCAGTTCTTC,CASSYGRVGFNEQFF
TRBV7-9,TRBJ2-4,NA,NA,TGTGCCAGCGGAGTGGGTCAAGCCGCGAAAAACATTCAGTACTTC,CASGVGQAAKNIQYF
TRBV10-3,TRBJ2-1,NA,NA,TGTGCCATCAGACGGGATGGGAGCTCCTACAATGAGCAGTTCTTC,CAIRRDGSSYNEQFF
TRBV11-2,TRBJ2-3,TRBD1,NA,TGTGCCAGCAGCCCCGACAGGGTGGATACGCAGTATTTT,CASSPDRVDTQYF
TRBV12-3/TRBV12-4,TRBJ1-2,NA,once,TGTGCCAGCAGCTTCCATAGGGGAGGCTACACCTTC,CASSFHRGGYTF
TRBV28,TRBJ1-2,NA,NA,TGTGCCAGCAGTTTAGACTCTTTCCGGGATGGCTACACCTTC,CASSLDSFRDGYTF
TRBV9,TRBJ1-5,TRBD1,NA,TGTGCCAGCAGCGGTGGGCCGGGACAGGGGCTTCAGCCCCAGCATTTT,CASSGGPGQGLQPQHF
TRBV12-3/TRBV12-4,TRBJ2-3,TRBD1,NA,TGTGCCAGCGGACTGACGACAGGGGGGTATTTT,CASGLTTGGYF
TRBV9,TRBJ2-2,NA,NA,TGTGCCAGCAGCGGTAGGAACACCGGGGAGCTGTTTTTT,CASSGRNTGELFF
TRBV3-1/TRBV3-2,TRBJ2-5,NA,NA,TGTGCCAGCACGCTAGCTGCACAAGAGACCCAGTACTTC,CASTLAAQETQYF
TRBV6-5,TRBJ2-1,NA,NA,TGTGCCAGCTTTAGGGGACTGGGCGGTGAGCAGTTCTTC,CASFRGLGGEQFF
TRBV3-1/TRBV3-2,TRBJ2-1,TRBD2,NA,TGTGCCAGCAGCCAAATCGGGAGGCCCCACAATGAGCAGTTCTTC,CASSQIGRPHNEQFF
TRBV7-2,TRBJ1-2,NA,NA,TGTGCCAGCAGCTTAGGGACAGCCGACTATGGCTACACCTTC,CASSLGTADYGYTF
TRBV9,TRBJ1-2,NA,once,TGTGCCAGCAACGTCGGCCCTCTAGAAGGCTATGGCTACACCTTC,CASNVGPLEGYGYTF
TRBV6-1,TRBJ2-1,NA,NA,TGTGCCAGCAGTGATAAATTAGGTCGGGTTGAGCAGTTCTTC,CASSDKLGRVEQFF
TRBV30,TRBJ2-1,NA,NA,TGTGCCTGGAGTTTGCAGTACAACAATGAGCAGTTCTTC,CAWSLQYNNEQFF
TRBV7-2,TRBJ2-7,TRBD2,NA,TGTGCCAGCAGCCCGGGACTAGCGGGCTCCTACGAGCAGTACTTC,CASSPGLAGSYEQYF
TRBV27,TRBJ2-2,NA,NA,TGTGCCAGCAGTCCAGGGGCCTTAACCGGGGAGCTGTTTTTT,CASSPGALTGELFF
TRBV12-3/TRBV12-4,TRBJ2-7,NA,NA,TGTGCCAGCAGTTTCACTAGCTACGAGCAGTACTTC,CASSFTSYEQYF
TRBV5-1,TRBJ2-5,TRBD2,NA,TGCGCCAGCAGCTTGGTCGGACTAGCGGAAGAGACCCAGTACTTC,CASSLVGLAEETQYF
TRBV19,TRBJ2-7,TRBD2,NA,TGTGCCAGTAGTATAGAAGCGGGGGTAGGCTACGAGCAGTACTTC,CASSIEAGVGYEQYF
TRBV5-6,TRBJ2-1,TRBD2,NA,TGTGCCAGCAGCTTGATGCGGGAGTTGGGCTACAATGAGCAGTTCTTC,CASSLMRELGYNEQFF
TRBV4-3,TRBJ1-2,NA,once,TGCGCCAGCAGCCAAGATTTCACGGGGGTTGGCTATGGCTACACCTTC,CASSQDFTGVGYGYTF
TRBV20-1,TRBJ1-1,NA,NA,TGCAGTGCTAGGCCCGCGTCTGAAGCTTTCTTT,CSARPASEAFF
TRBV4-1,TRBJ1-2,NA,NA,TGCGCCAGCACTCAGAGGGCAGGGGATGGAGGTAACTATGGCTACACCTTC,CASTQRAGDGGNYGYTF
TRBV6-5,TRBJ2-1,NA,NA,TGTGCCAGCAGTCTTTACAATGAGCAGTTCTTC,CASSLYNEQFF
TRBV12-3/TRBV12-4,TRBJ2-7,NA,NA,TGTGCCAGCAGTTTCAGTGTCTACGAGCAGTACTTC,CASSFSVYEQYF
TRBV4-3,TRBJ2-3,TRBD2,NA,TGCGCCAGCAGCCCCCGGACTAGCGGGCTCACAGATACGCAGTATTTT,CASSPRTSGLTDTQYF
TRBV10-3,TRBJ2-1,TRBD2,NA,TGTGCCATCAGTGAGTCAGCGGGAGTCGTGGGGAGCTCCTACAATGAGCAGTTCTTC,CAISESAGVVGSSYNEQFF
TRBV19,TRBJ1-2,TRBD1,NA,TGTGCCAGCGGGACAGCATATGGCTACACCTTC,CASGTAYGYTF
TRBV7-2,TRBJ2-1,TRBD2,NA,TGTGCCAGCAGCCTTTACGGACTAGCGGGAGAGGGTTACAATGAGCAGTTCTTC,CASSLYGLAGEGYNEQFF
TRBV14,TRBJ1-1,NA,NA,TGTGCCAGCAGCCATGTGGGGGGAAGCACTGAAGCTTTCTTT,CASSHVGGSTEAFF
TRBV2,TRBJ2-2,NA,NA,TGTGCCAGCAGTGTCGGGCACGGGGGCACCGGGGAGCTGTTTTTT,CASSVGHGGTGELFF
TRBV27,TRBJ1-5,NA,NA,TGTGCCAGCAGTTTTTACGAGAATCAGCCCCAGCATTTT,CASSFYENQPQHF
TRBV20-1,TRBJ1-2,TRBD1,NA,TGCAGTGCTAGTAATTCTAACAGGGGCAACTATGGCTACACCTTC,CSASNSNRGNYGYTF
TRBV30,TRBJ1-3,TRBD1,few,TGTGCCTGGGGGACAGGCTCTGGAAACACCATATATTTT,CAWGTGSGNTIYF
TRBV21-1,TRBJ1-5,NA,NA,TGTGCCAGGACTCAGGGCACGAATCAGCCCCAGCATTTT,CARTQGTNQPQHF
TRBV2,TRBJ2-7,TRBD1,NA,TGTGCCAGCAGTGAAGAGACAGGGGACGAGCAGTACTTC,CASSEETGDEQYF
TRBV7-2,TRBJ1-1,NA,once,TGTGCCAGCAGCTTGTCGGGGGGGAACACTGAAGCTTTCTTT,CASSLSGGNTEAFF
TRBV24-1,TRBJ2-1,TRBD2,NA,TGTGCCACCAGTGATCCCGTCCCGGGACTAGCGGGAGGGTACAATGAGCAGTTCTTC,CATSDPVPGLAGGYNEQFF
TRBV7-2,TRBJ2-7,TRBD1,NA,TGTGCCAGCAGCTTGGGACAGGCCTCCTTGGTGCAGTACTTC,CASSLGQASLVQYF
TRBV2,TRBJ2-7,NA,NA,TGTGCCAGCAGGGATGAGGAATCCTACGAGCAGTACTTC,CASRDEESYEQYF
TRBV12-3/TRBV12-4,TRBJ1-1,NA,NA,TGTGCCAGCAGTTTCCCTAACGTGGAAGCTTTCTTT,CASSFPNVEAFF
TRBV6-5,TRBJ2-5,TRBD2,once,TGTGCCAGCAGTCCGGGGGGGTTAGAGACCCAGTACTTC,CASSPGGLETQYF
TRBV6-5,TRBJ2-3,NA,NA,TGTGCCAGCAGTGACTCTCCCGGCGGGGATACGCAGTATTTT,CASSDSPGGDTQYF
TRBV13,TRBJ2-7,NA,NA,TGTGCCAGCAGCTCCCTCTCCTACGAGCAGTACTTC,CASSSLSYEQYF
TRBV7-9,TRBJ1-1,TRBD1,NA,TGTGCCAGCAGCTTCAGCGGGACAGGGCCTTTCTTT,CASSFSGTGPFF